This entry features one T cell receptor (beta chain) sequence. Systemic immunosuppression or autoimmune disease history was grounds to exclude patients. Blood got drawn at baseline, again on cycle 4 day 1, and then on cycle 7 day 1. The source of the sample is a study of OX40 agonist ivuxolimab in advanced cancers. Study background: Age averaged about 62 years (range about 20 to 80), and roughly 82% were male.

The CDR3 is 16 residues long. Germline-derived CDR1 and CDR2 are SGHAT and FQNNGV. The V end lost 1 base, the J end lost 0 bases, and 13 bases lay between the germline ends. Profiling relied on immunoSEQ multiplex PCR, and the TCRdb table lists in-frame clones only, not all of them. The sample contains more than 30,000 clones, approximately 89% of which appear only once. The sequences come from CD4+ or CD8+ T cells sorted from blood, collected in a trial of the OX40 agonist ivuxolimab. This chain connects TRBV11-2 to TRBJ2-7; possibly TRBD1 or TRBD2 for D (5 bases each). The receptor was isolated from an adult with an advanced solid tumor such as melanoma, head and neck, liver or kidney cancer. CDR3 in amino acids: CASSLGFGAFSYEQYF. DNA of the CDR3: TGTGCCAGCAGCTTAGGTTTCGGGGCCTTCTCCTACGAGCAGTACTTC. The whole variable domain, filled in from reference TRBV11-2 and TRBJ2-7, reads EAGVAQSPRYKIIEKRQSVAFWCNPISGHATLYWYQQILGQGPKLLIQFQNNGVVDDSQLPKDRFSAERLKGVDSTLKIQPAKLEDSAVYLCASSLGFGAFSYEQYFGPGTRLTVT.